Sequencing of this T cell receptor beta chain was carried out in a study of blood T cell repertoires in COVID-19. Study-level information: Spain, Italy and the United States supplied samples that represented acute and convalescent COVID-19.

V lost 7 bases to trimming and J lost 3 bases, with 15 bases between them. Germline CDR1 is SEHNR and CDR2 is FQNEAQ (reference sequence). The CDR3 spans 14 residues. How the authors handled the data: Estimated nucleated cell counts came from reference gene primer amplification. This table comes from immunoSEQ multiplex PCR, and its TCRdb copy is limited to in-frame clones, with some not included. V, J and clone size were drawn from that table, and D and trimming were deduced from the DNA. The repertoire consists of more than 150,000 clones, with more than 85% occurring once and the leading ten covering approximately 0.62%.

This sequence was found in a man in his fifties or sixties with COVID-19, enrolled during active disease. The sequencing sample was made of peripheral blood. The chain uses TRBV7-9 and TRBJ1-2; D is possibly TRBD1 (5 bases). CDR3 sequence: CASIQGGAHYGYTF. In nucleotides, the CDR3 is TGTGCCAGCATCCAGGGAGGGGCCCACTATGGCTACACCTTC.